This entry lists 17 T cell receptor beta chains sequenced from one sample in a study of human T cells and chemical hapten exposure. Time point specified: pre-sensitization, week 0. Described treatment: therapeutic diphenylcyclopropenone sensitization with weekly scalp DPC. TCRdb re-analysed the RACE reads in MiXCR, keeping a single row per CDR3 protein. The data hold roughly 100,000 distinct CDR3 sequences, with about 10% observed a single time. Source: whole blood, taken in connection with sensitization to the hapten diphenylcyclopropenone (DPC). The source of these receptors is a woman aged 55 to 70 with alopecia areata. Some clones in this sample may be carry-over from other donors' samples.

This clonotype was counted at least ten times. Germline is not matched at one junction end, which may reflect a read error. V usage is TRBV30 and J usage is TRBJ1-6; D not certain. This CDR3 comprises 12 residues. Germline assignment: CDR1 GTSNPN and CDR2 SVGIG (reference sequence). The CDR3 loop is CAWRAPEAPLHF. CDR3 in DNA: TGTGCCTGGAGGGCCCCTGAGGCACCCCTGCACTTT.

This clonotype has a count of ten or more. The chain recombines TRBV7-3 with TRBJ2-3; D possibly matches TRBD1 or TRBD2 (5 bases each). Germline V gene lookup returns CDR1 SGHTA and CDR2 FQGTGA. CDR3 length: 16 amino acids. V was clipped by 5 bases and J by 1 base, with 16 bases between them. CDR3 in amino acids: CASSLGVHEGTDTQYF. DNA for the CDR3: TGTGCCAGCAGCCTGGGGGTGCATGAGGGCACAGATACGCAGTATTTT. The full variable domain, completed using reference TRBV7-3 and TRBJ2-3, is GAGVSQTPSNKVTEKGKYVELRCDPISGHTALYWYRQSLGQGPEFLIYFQGTGAADDSGLPNDRFFAVRPEGSVSTLKIQRTERGDSAVYLCASSLGVHEGTDTQYFGPGTRLTVL.

The V and J genes are TRBV3-1 and TRBJ2-7; D is perhaps TRBD2 (7 bases). Trimming took 2 bases from V and 5 from J, leaving 16 bases between them. Germline values: CDR1 LGHDT, CDR2 YNNKEL (reference sequence). This CDR3 is 15 amino acids long. The CDR3 loop is CASSQLSGGADEQYF. In nucleotides, the CDR3 is TGTGCCAGCAGCCAACTGTCTGGGGGGGCAGACGAGCAGTACTTC.

This clonotype was seen repeatedly, ten times or more. This chain connects TRBV20-1 to TRBJ1-1, with D maybe TRBD1 (6 bases). Trimming pared 0 bases from V and 6 bases from J, leaving 20 bases between. CDR3 length: 16 amino acids. In germline, CDR1 is DFQATT, CDR2 SNEGSKA (reference sequence). In DNA form, the CDR3 reads TGCAGTGCTAGAGAGACCCTCGGGCAGGGGAGTCCTGAAGCTTTCTTT. Its protein is CSARETLGQGSPEAFF.

This clonotype was found a few times. The rearrangement joins TRBV18 to TRBJ2-3; D unclear. The CDR3 is 11 amino acids. CDR1 KGHSH and CDR2 LQKENI come from the germline V gene. Trimming cost V 3 bases and J 9 bases, with 7 bases left between them. CDR3 bases: TGTGCCAGCTCACCGGGGAAGACGCAGTATTTT. It specifies CASSPGKTQYF.

Of note for this clonotype: One end of the junction fails to match germline, which may point to a read error. The chain couples TRBV19 to TRBJ1-1; perhaps TRBD1 as D (5 bases). Germline V gene sequence: CDR1 LNHDA, CDR2 SQIVND (reference sequence). CDR3 length equals 14 residues. The CDR3 spells CLTMAAGGMTEAFF. In DNA, the CDR3 is TGCCTTACTATGGCGGCGGGGGGGATGACTGAAGCTTTCTTT. Together with reference TRBV19 and TRBJ1-1, the CDR3 gives the full variable domain: DGGITQSPKYLFRKEGQNVTLSCEQNLNHDAMYWYRQDPGQGLRLIYYSQIVNDFQKGDIAEGYSVSREKKESFPLTVTSAQKNPTAFYLCLTMAAGGMTEAFFGQGTRLTVV.

This clonotype has more than one count but fewer than ten. The V and J genes are TRBV6-5 and TRBJ1-2; a possible D gene is TRBD1 (6 bases). This CDR3 spans 16 amino acids. The germline V and J ends were trimmed by 4 bases and 4 bases, with 19 bases remaining between them. Germline CDR1 reads MNHEY; CDR2 reads SVGAGI. The CDR3 DNA reads TGTGCCAGCAGTTTGGGGCTTACAGGGACGCGCTATGGCTACACCTTC. Translated: CASSLGLTGTRYGYTF.

Worth noting for this clonotype: Just one base apart from a much larger clone, this may be a read error. The CDR3 here is CSARQVPTQRSDYGYTF. The CDR3 DNA is TGCAGTGCTAGACAGGTACCTACCCAACGGTCGGACTATGGCTACACCTTC. This sequence joins TRBV20-1 and TRBJ1-2; D unresolved. The CDR3 is 17 residues long. Germline V gene sequence: CDR1 DFQATT, CDR2 SNEGSKA (reference sequence). The V end lost 2 bases, the J end lost 3 bases, and 22 bases lay between the germline ends.

This clonotype has a count of ten or more. CDR3 sequence (DNA): TGTGCCATCAGTGAAGAAAGGGGGCGAAATGAGCAGTTCTTC. This gives the protein CAISEERGRNEQFF. The rearrangement links TRBV10-3 to TRBJ2-1, with 7 bases that match TRBD1. The CDR3 has 14 amino acids. CDR1 is ENHRY and CDR2 is SYGVKD in the germline V gene. Trimming removed 3 bases from V and 7 bases from J; junction bases left unmatched: 6.

Ten or more counts support this clonotype. V usage is TRBV2 and J usage is TRBJ1-2; 8 bases are shared with TRBD1. Germline lookup yields CDR1 SNHLY and CDR2 FYNNEI. The length of the CDR3 is 19 residues. Trimming removed 3 bases from V and 0 bases from J; junction bases left unmatched: 15. The DNA of the CDR3 is TGTGCCAGCAGTGATTTGATGCTGGGACAGGCCGCAGCTAACTATGGCTACACCTTC. Protein: CASSDLMLGQAAANYGYTF.

This clonotype was observed at least ten times. The J gene is TRBJ2-5, the V gene TRBV12-3 or TRBV12-4; 7 bases are a match to TRBD2. Trimming at V came to 1 base and at J to 4 bases, leaving 6 bases not matched to a gene. The CDR3 runs 15 residues. CDR3 in amino acids: CASSLGWGGRETQYF. Here the CDR3 DNA reads TGTGCCAGCAGTTTAGGTTGGGGGGGTCGAGAGACCCAGTACTTC.

This chain uses TRBV6-5 with TRBJ1-6; 9 bases match TRBD1. V trimming: 4 bases; J trimming: 9 bases; junction bases outside the gene matches: 4. This CDR3 is 14 amino acids long. The germline V gene has CDR1 MNHEY and CDR2 SVGAGI. The CDR3 loop is CASSSPGQGSPLHF. CDR3 DNA: TGTGCCAGCAGTTCCCCGGGACAGGGTTCACCCCTCCACTTT.

This clonotype came up many times. The rearrangement links TRBV7-2 to TRBJ1-2; 7 bases align to TRBD1. V lost 4 bases to trimming and J lost 4 bases; unmatched junction nucleotides: 15. The CDR3 consists of 17 residues. The V gene's germline CDR1 is SGHTA and CDR2 FQGNSA. This chain's CDR3 is CASSSDPGQVPGYGYTF. CDR3 bases: TGTGCCAGCAGCTCCGATCCCGGACAGGTTCCAGGCTATGGCTACACCTTC.

The sample holds many counts of this clonotype. The chain combines TRBV20-1 with TRBJ1-6; perhaps TRBD1 as D (6 bases). V was cut by 4 bases and J by 4 bases, with 17 bases left in between. CDR3 length: 16 residues. Germline lookup yields CDR1 DFQATT and CDR2 SNEGSKA (reference sequence). CDR3 protein: CSATGQSLAYNSPLHF. CDR3 nucleotides: TGCAGTGCTACCGGACAGTCTCTCGCGTATAATTCACCCCTCCACTTT.

This clonotype was detected ten times or more. V and J are TRBV4-1 and TRBJ2-1, with a weak D call TRBD2 (6 bases). Germline V CDR1 and CDR2: MGHRA, YSYEKL. The CDR3 has 16 residues. The germline V and J ends were trimmed by 4 bases and 0 bases, with 13 bases remaining between them. In DNA form, the CDR3 reads TGCGCCAGCAGCCTGCCGGAGGGACGCTCCTACAATGAGCAGTTCTTC. Translation: CASSLPEGRSYNEQFF.

This clonotype was seen at least ten times. As DNA, the CDR3 is TGTGCCAGCAGCCCGAGGACAGGGGGTGGCTACACCTTC. This sequence encodes CASSPRTGGGYTF. V and J are TRBV14 and TRBJ1-2; TRBD1 matches 10 bases. The germline V gene encodes CDR1 SGHDN and CDR2 FVKESK. Trimming removed 4 bases from V and 7 bases from J; junction bases left unmatched: 3. The CDR3 spans 13 residues. Looking up the rest from reference TRBV14 and TRBJ1-2 gives the full variable domain: EAGVTQFPSHSVIEKGQTVTLRCDPISGHDNLYWYRRVMGKEIKFLLHFVKESKQDESGMPNNRFLAERTGGTYSTLKVQPAELEDSGVYFCASSPRTGGGYTFGSGTRLTVV.

This clonotype was seen only a few times. This chain links TRBV12-3 or TRBV12-4 with TRBJ2-5, with TRBD1 matching over 7 bases. The junction had 8 bases not matched to a gene; V was cut back by 3 bases and J by 7 bases. The CDR3 totals 14 residues. DNA of the CDR3: TGTGCCAGCAGTTTTTCAGGGGGTGCGGGGACCCAGTACTTC. Protein: CASSFSGGAGTQYF.